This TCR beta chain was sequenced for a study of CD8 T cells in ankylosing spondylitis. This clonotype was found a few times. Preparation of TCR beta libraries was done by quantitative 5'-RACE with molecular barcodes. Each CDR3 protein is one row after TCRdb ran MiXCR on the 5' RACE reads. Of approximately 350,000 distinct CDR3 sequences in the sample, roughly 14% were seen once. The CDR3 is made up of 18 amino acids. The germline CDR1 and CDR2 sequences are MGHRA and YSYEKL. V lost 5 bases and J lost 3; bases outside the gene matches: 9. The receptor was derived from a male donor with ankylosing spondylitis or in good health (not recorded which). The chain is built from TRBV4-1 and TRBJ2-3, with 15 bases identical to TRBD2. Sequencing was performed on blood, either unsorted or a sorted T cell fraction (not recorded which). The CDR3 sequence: CASSRQGTSGGPTDTQYF. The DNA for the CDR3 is TGCGCCAGCAGCAGACAGGGGACTAGCGGGGGGCCTACAGATACGCAGTATTTT.